This T cell receptor (beta chain) was sequenced during a study of cytomegalovirus exposure and HLA in healthy donors. Looking at the study overall: HLA-typed donors were the source of some 85 million unique TCRs, which an early data release held.

It was with 60 Vbeta and 13 Jbeta primers that the PCR ran. The table came from immunoSEQ multiplex PCR; TCRdb's copy has only in-frame clones and leaves some out. The sample carries about 150,000 clones, about two thirds recorded once. The CDR3 contains 15 residues. V was shortened by 4 bases and J by 3 bases, with 17 bases between the two germline ends. Germline V gene data show CDR1 as SGHNT and CDR2 as YYREEE (reference sequence). The clonotype was recovered from a man aged 55 to 70 in good health and CMV-seronegative. The chain links TRBV5-4 to TRBJ2-7; D gene unclear. Material for sequencing was PBMCs. The CDR3 here is CASSPTPELGYEQYF. DNA for the CDR3: TGTGCCAGCAGCCCGACACCTGAACTGGGCTACGAGCAGTACTTC.